Sequencing of this T cell receptor (beta chain) was carried out in a study of T cells in Graves' hyperthyroidism and ophthalmopathy. Regarding the study as a whole: Blood also held most thyroid clonotypes expanded beyond 0.001. A model of 13 V-J pairs discriminated ophthalmopathy from stable hyperthyroidism. It was a median around 6 months before onset that the model predicted ophthalmopathy.

Authors of the study amplified TCR beta CDR3 regions from RNA transcripts. The study used the HTBI primer set for a first-round RT-PCR of the TCR CDR3. TCRdb reprocessed the multiplex PCR reads via MiXCR and lists one record per CDR3 protein. The sample shows around 250,000 distinct CDR3 sequences, roughly 15% of them seen only once. Diagnosis of hyperthyroidism was new in patients aged 18 to 65, and its duration was under 2 months. This clonotype was counted between two and nine times. What it binds is not known. V gave up 4 bases and J gave up 4 bases, with 14 bases separating them. CDR1 is SGHRS, CDR2 YFSETQ, per germline. This CDR3 spans 15 amino acids.

The sequenced sample was blood. The chain is built from TRBV5-1 and TRBJ2-2, with D perhaps matching TRBD2 (6 bases). This sequence originates from a woman in her 40s with Graves' hyperthyroidism that later progressed to Graves' ophthalmopathy. The CDR3 DNA sequence: TGCGCCAGCAGCCCGACGGGACTCCTCACCGGGGAGCTGTTTTTT. Protein sequence: CASSPTGLLTGELFF.